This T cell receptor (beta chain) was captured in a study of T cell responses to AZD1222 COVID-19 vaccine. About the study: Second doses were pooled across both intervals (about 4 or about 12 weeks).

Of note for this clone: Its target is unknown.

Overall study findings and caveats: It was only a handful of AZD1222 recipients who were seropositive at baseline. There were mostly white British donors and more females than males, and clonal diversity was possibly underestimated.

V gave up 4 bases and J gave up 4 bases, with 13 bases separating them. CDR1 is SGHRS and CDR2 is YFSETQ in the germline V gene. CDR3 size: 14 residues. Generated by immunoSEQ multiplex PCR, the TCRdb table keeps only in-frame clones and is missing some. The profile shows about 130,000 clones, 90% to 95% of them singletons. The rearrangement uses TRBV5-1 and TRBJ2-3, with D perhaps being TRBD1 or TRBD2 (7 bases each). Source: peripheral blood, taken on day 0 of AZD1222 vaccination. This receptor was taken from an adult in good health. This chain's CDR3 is CASSRGGGPDTQYF. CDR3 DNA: TGCGCCAGCAGCCGGGGAGGGGGCCCAGATACGCAGTATTTT.